Described below is a single T cell receptor (beta chain) sequence and its context. Its target is not known. The data originate from a study of cytomegalovirus exposure and HLA in healthy donors. General study results and limits: In a later analysis, first-cohort TCR clusters were found to tend to co-occur in the approximately 120 validation repertoires. Three chains linked to CMV were shown in vitro to be specific for CMV antigens. Generally TCR sequences proved uncommon, though certain public TCRs appeared in numerous donors. It was reported that the classifier diagnosed cytomegalovirus status with high specificity and sensitivity in both the original and validation cohorts.

Profiled with immunoSEQ multiplex PCR; TCRdb holds only in-frame clones, not every one. The sample holds more than 75,000 clones, 85% to 95% seen once. CDR1 and CDR2 from the germline V gene are LNHNV and YYDKDF (reference sequence). J was trimmed by 4 bases and V by 2 bases; bases with no gene match: 11. The CDR3 contains 17 residues. The origin of this receptor is a man between 18 and 29 years old in good health and CMV-seronegative. The sample comprised PBMCs. The rearrangement joins TRBV15 to TRBJ2-1; TRBD2 agrees at 7 bases. The DNA for the CDR3 is TGTGCCACCAGCAGACCAAAGCTAGCGGACGTATACAATGAGCAGTTCTTC. Protein: CATSRPKLADVYNEQFF.